This TCR beta chain derives from a study of blood T cell repertoires in COVID-19 (dated by TCRdb to 2018 to 2020). In terms of the full investigation: Samples covering the acute and convalescent phases of COVID-19 were provided by collaborators in the United States, Italy and Spain. The prospective study material was composed of cDNA or gDNA derived from T cells, B-cell-depleted T cells, or PBMCs. Subjects who had been exposed to COVID-19, were actively infected with it, or had recovered from it provided the deeply sampled blood TCRbeta repertoires that made up the dataset. The repertoires were made available in a free public database intended to serve as a resource for research on the immune response to SARS-CoV-2. Samples were obtained from the ongoing ImmuneRACE study (first 160 participants) and from over 1,000 subjects provided by 6 global collaborators. Sample metadata almost always included a de-identified subject ID, COVID-19 status, age in years and sex. Where available, HLA class I and class II types were taken from metadata supplied by the sample provider and were not determined by assay-based typing. What the authors observed across the whole study: The quantity of clinical and demographic metadata differed by source and by participant and was supplied without curation.

Concerning this clone itself: This receptor's antigen is unknown. No much larger clone exists at a distance of one base, and base qualities are not known.

Trimming takes 5 bases from V and 12 bases from J, and the germline ends sit 17 bases apart. The germline V gene provides CDR1 WSHSY and CDR2 SAAADI. From the cysteine up to the phenylalanine, the CDR3 has a length of 13 residues. Of all the DNA, just the CDR3 is kept, 39 bases in frame from base 1. The immunoSEQ Assay, a bias-controlled multiplex PCR, was used to amplify TCRbeta CDR3 regions from genomic DNA. The published analysis was carried out like this. The number of nucleated cells in each sample was estimated from the amplification of reference gene primers within the assay. To quantify the absolute abundance of each unique TCRbeta CDR3 rearrangement, sequence reads were collapsed and filtered. For each sample, productive Simpson clonality was calculated as the square root of Simpson's diversity index over productive rearrangements. As stored in TCRdb, this immuneACCESS dataset retains in-frame rearrangements with V and J assigned. A fraction of the clones does not appear; measured against another copy, unresolved V genes explain less than half of the discrepancy, and the remainder lacks a known reason. The V and J calls and clone size are taken from that table; D and trimming were inferred from the DNA. The sample contains approximately 300,000 clones, roughly 84% of them found a single time. Of the sample, 1% is held by the ten largest clones.

The collaborating institutions used their own protocols to collect whole blood in K2EDTA tubes. For TCRbeta analysis, collaborators shipped samples as frozen whole blood, isolated PBMCs, or DNA extracted from either of those sample types. The sequencing input was peripheral blood. The sequence was collected from a man aged 50-60 years with active or convalescent COVID-19. Here the chain combines TRBV10-2 and TRBJ1-5; the D segment cannot be called with confidence. The CDR3 sequence is CASSPGGGRNQHF. The sequenced DNA: TGCGCCAGCAGTCCGGGTGGCGGAAGGAACCAGCATTTT.